Each of the 22 T cell receptor beta chains below was sequenced from the same sample in a study of blood T cell repertoires in COVID-19. Generated by immunoSEQ multiplex PCR, the TCRdb table keeps only in-frame clones and is missing some. The sample consists of more than 250,000 clones, around 82% of them appearing once. The sequenced sample was peripheral blood. The receptors stem from a woman aged 45 to 65 with acute or convalescent COVID-19.

The DNA of the CDR3 is TGTGCCAGCAGCTGGGCCGATACGCAGTATTTT. As protein: CASSWADTQYF. The chain recombines TRBV5-4 with TRBJ2-3; the D is unclear. Germline V CDR1 and CDR2: SGHNT, YYREEE (reference sequence). V dropped 3 bases and J dropped 6 bases, with 5 bases sitting between them. CDR3 length equals 11 residues.

In this sample, this clone turned up a few times. The chain links TRBV30 to TRBJ2-7; 8 bases align to TRBD1. The CDR3 is made up of 14 amino acids. Losses at the gene ends were 0 bases for V and 7 bases for J; bases not matched to a gene: 8. Germline V lookup: CDR1 GTSNPN, CDR2 SVGIG (reference sequence). The CDR3 DNA sequence: TGTGCCTGGAGTGTGGGGCAGGGGGCCGGGGAGCAGTACTTC. Protein product: CAWSVGQGAGEQYF. Looking up the rest from reference TRBV30 and TRBJ2-7 gives the full variable domain: SQTIHQWPATLVQPVGSPLSLECTVEGTSNPNLYWYRQAAGRGLQLLFYSVGIGQISSEVPQNLSASRPQDRQFILSSKKLLLSDSGFYLCAWSVGQGAGEQYFGPGTRLTVT.

The chain combines TRBV2 with TRBJ1-1; 7 bases align to TRBD1. From germline, CDR1 is SNHLY and CDR2 FYNNEI. The CDR3 loop spans 14 amino acids. The trim removed 7 bases at V and 1 base at J, leaving 6 bases unmatched. For the CDR3, the DNA is TGTGCCAGCATTTTACAGGGGTCGAACACTGAAGCTTTCTTT. It translates to CASILQGSNTEAFF.

The chain links TRBV10-1 to TRBJ2-3; TRBD1 agrees at 7 bases. Trimming at V came to 6 bases and at J to 3 bases, leaving 3 bases not matched to a gene. The V gene's germline CDR1 is WNHNN and CDR2 SYGVQD (reference sequence). This CDR3 has 13 residues. CDR3 DNA sequence: TGCGCCAGCAGCAACAGGGGAACAGATACGCAGTATTTT. Residues: CASSNRGTDTQYF.

The chain employs TRBV6-5 and TRBJ1-2; D uncertain. CDR1 is MNHEY, CDR2 SVGAGI, per germline. Trimming took off 7 bases at V and 5 bases at J, with 8 bases between the two ends. The CDR3 contains 11 residues. The CDR3: CASTGPYGYTF. The DNA for the CDR3 is TGTGCCAGCACGGGTCCATATGGCTACACCTTC.

This sequence joins TRBV30 and TRBJ2-2; perhaps TRBD1 as D (6 bases). V was shortened by 4 bases and J by 8 bases, with 17 bases between the two germline ends. The germline CDR1 and CDR2 sequences are GTSNPN and SVGIG (reference sequence). The CDR3 runs 14 residues. This CDR3 reads CAWNRQESNGELFF. In nucleotides, the CDR3 is TGTGCCTGGAATAGACAGGAGTCGAATGGGGAGCTGTTTTTT.

This chain links TRBV3-1 (or the pseudogene TRBV3-2) with TRBJ2-5; 8 bases fit TRBD1. CDR3 length equals 15 residues. Trimming at V came to 3 bases and at J to 2 bases, leaving 5 bases not matched to a gene. CDR1 and CDR2 (germline): LGHDT, YNNKEL (reference sequence). In nucleotides, the CDR3 is TGTGCCAGCAGCCAGCGACAGGGGTGGCAAGAGACCCAGTACTTC. Translated, it gives CASSQRQGWQETQYF.

The chain joins TRBV29-1 to TRBJ2-7; 9 bases agree with TRBD1. V trimming: 3 bases; J trimming: 3 bases; junction bases outside the gene matches: 3. Germline CDR1 is SQVTM and CDR2 is ANQGSEA. The CDR3 is 13 amino acids. The CDR3 DNA sequence: TGCAGCGTTGAGCGGGACAGGGACTACGAGCAGTACTTC. Translating gives CSVERDRDYEQYF.

This clone was seen many times. The chain has TRBV7-9 and TRBJ1-1; no clear D. The germline V and J ends were trimmed by 6 bases and 0 bases, with 14 bases remaining between them. The germline V gene encodes CDR1 SEHNR and CDR2 FQNEAQ (reference sequence). The CDR3 contains 15 residues. CDR3 DNA sequence: TGTGCCAGCAGTTTCATAGAACTCCTGAACACTGAAGCTTTCTTT. This translates into CASSFIELLNTEAFF.

CDR3 in amino acids: CASSLGGGGAGVVHEQYF. The CDR3, as DNA: TGCGCCAGCAGCCTTGGGGGTGGTGGGGCGGGGGTTGTCCACGAGCAGTACTTC. The rearrangement links TRBV4-1 to TRBJ2-7, with 7 bases that match TRBD2. V was pared by 4 bases and J by 5 bases, with 20 bases of the junction left unmatched. The CDR3 length is 18 residues. The germline V gene has CDR1 MGHRA and CDR2 YSYEKL.

The chain couples TRBV27 to TRBJ2-2; TRBD2 matches at 7 bases. Germline CDR1 and CDR2: MNHEY and SMNVEV (reference sequence). This CDR3 is 18 amino acids long. The junction had 9 bases not matched to a gene; V was cut back by 2 bases and J by 0 bases. As DNA, the CDR3 is TGTGCCAGCAGTTTAGGTTCGGGGCTAGCGGCGAACACCGGGGAGCTGTTTTTT. Its protein is CASSLGSGLAANTGELFF.

The chain has TRBV3-1 (or the pseudogene TRBV3-2) and TRBJ1-3; 8 bases line up with TRBD1. This CDR3 contains 15 residues. CDR1 is LGHDT, CDR2 YNNKEL, per germline (reference sequence). V gave up 2 bases and J gave up 2 bases; unmatched junction bases: 2. The CDR3: CASSQTGGTGNTIYF. In DNA, the CDR3 is TGTGCCAGCAGCCAAACAGGGGGAACTGGAAACACCATATATTTT.

V and J are TRBV11-1 and TRBJ2-1; D is possibly TRBD1 (6 bases). Deletions cut 5 bases from V and 4 bases from J, with 15 bases between. The CDR3 loop spans 15 amino acids. The V gene's germline CDR1 is SGHAT and CDR2 FQDESV (reference sequence). Here the CDR3 reads CASSPQGRVYNEQFF. The CDR3 DNA reads as TGTGCCAGCAGCCCACAGGGAAGGGTGTACAATGAGCAGTTCTTC.

The chain has TRBV7-9 and TRBJ1-3, with a tentative D call TRBD1 (6 bases). This CDR3 region has 15 residues. From germline, CDR1 is SEHNR and CDR2 FQNEAQ (reference sequence). Trimming took 5 bases from V and 0 from J, leaving 11 bases between them. Here the CDR3 reads CASSRLGGSGNTIYF. CDR3 in DNA: TGTGCCAGCAGCCGCCTAGGGGGCTCTGGAAACACCATATATTTT.

This chain uses TRBV7-6 with TRBJ2-1, with a possible D match to TRBD1 (5 bases). V dropped 1 base and J dropped 3 bases, with 13 bases sitting between them. The CDR3 totals 16 residues. Germline CDR1 is SGHVS and CDR2 is FNYEAQ. DNA for the CDR3: TGTGCCAGCAGCTTAGTGACAGTTCCTCTCTACAATGAGCAGTTCTTC. Its translation is CASSLVTVPLYNEQFF.

The chain links TRBV5-1 to TRBJ1-3, with TRBD1 matching over 10 bases. This CDR3 is 14 amino acids long. The J segment lost 4 bases and the V segment lost 7 bases, leaving 5 bases of the junction unmatched. Germline CDR1 is SGHRS and CDR2 is YFSETQ. The CDR3 DNA sequence: TGCGCCAGCGGACCGGGACAGGGGGGAAACACCATATATTTT. Its protein is CASGPGQGGNTIYF.

The chain employs TRBV4-2 and TRBJ2-5; TRBD2 matches at 7 bases. CDR1 and CDR2 from the germline V gene are LGHNA and YNFKEQ. V lost 0 bases to trimming and J lost 5 bases; unmatched junction nucleotides: 12. The CDR3 contains 17 residues. The CDR3 coding sequence is TGTGCCAGCAGCCAAGATCTAACAGGTCAAGCGGGGGAGACCCAGTACTTC. It translates to CASSQDLTGQAGETQYF.

The CDR3 region is CASSLRTGSDYGYTF. DNA for the CDR3: TGCGCCAGCAGCTTACGGACAGGGAGTGACTATGGCTACACCTTC. The chain recombines TRBV4-1 with TRBJ1-2, with TRBD1 matching 8 bases. V lost 5 bases to trimming and J lost 3 bases; unmatched junction nucleotides: 8. Germline CDR1 and CDR2: MGHRA and YSYEKL. This CDR3 region has 15 residues.

The chain has TRBV18 and TRBJ2-2; D not resolved. CDR3 size: 16 residues. The V and J ends lost 3 bases and 1 base respectively, with 12 bases between them. The germline gives CDR1 KGHSH, CDR2 LQKENI. CDR3 residues: CASSPRPPVNTGELFF. In DNA, the CDR3 is TGTGCCAGCTCACCGAGGCCTCCCGTGAACACCGGGGAGCTGTTTTTT. The whole variable domain, remainder taken from reference TRBV18 and TRBJ2-2, is NAGVMQNPRHLVRRRGQEARLRCSPMKGHSHVYWYRQLPEEGLKFMVYLQKENIIDESGMPKERFSAEFPKEGPSILRIQQVVRGDSAAYFCASSPRPPVNTGELFFGEGSRLTVL.

This clone came up once. Other DNA sequences from this sample encode an identical CDR3 as well. The CDR3, as DNA: TGTGCCTGGGCAAGGAGCTCCTACAATGAGCAGTTCTTC. Translation gives CAWARSSYNEQFF. The rearrangement joins TRBV30 to TRBJ2-1; D not certain. CDR1 is GTSNPN and CDR2 is SVGIG in the germline V gene (reference sequence). Between the trimmed V and J ends, which lost 5 bases and 0 bases, there was a span of 8 bases. The CDR3 loop spans 13 amino acids.

The chain combines TRBV24-1 with TRBJ1-5; D is undetermined. The CDR3 loop spans 13 amino acids. The V and J ends lost 4 bases and 3 bases respectively, with 6 bases between them. Germline V gene lookup returns CDR1 KGHDR and CDR2 SFDVKD. The CDR3 here is CATSDGPNQPQHF. The CDR3 coding sequence is TGTGCCACCAGTGACGGTCCCAATCAGCCCCAGCATTTT.

The rearrangement uses TRBV5-1 and TRBJ1-2; a weak D match, TRBD1 (6 bases). Germline V lookup: CDR1 SGHRS, CDR2 YFSETQ. The CDR3 is made up of 15 amino acids. Trimming removed 1 base from V and 1 base from J, with 11 bases in between. The chain's CDR3 is CASSLSGGYNYGYTF. The CDR3 region has the DNA TGCGCCAGCAGCTTGTCTGGGGGCTATAACTATGGCTACACCTTC.